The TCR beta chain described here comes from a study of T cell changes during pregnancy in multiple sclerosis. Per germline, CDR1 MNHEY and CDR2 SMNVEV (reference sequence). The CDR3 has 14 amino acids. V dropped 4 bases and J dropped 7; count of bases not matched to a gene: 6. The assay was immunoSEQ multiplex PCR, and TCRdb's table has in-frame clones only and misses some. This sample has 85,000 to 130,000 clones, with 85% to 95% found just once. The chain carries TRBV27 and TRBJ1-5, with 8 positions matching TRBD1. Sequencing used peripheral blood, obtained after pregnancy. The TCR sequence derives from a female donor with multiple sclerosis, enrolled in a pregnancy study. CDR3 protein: CASSSTGDGQPQHF. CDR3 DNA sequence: TGTGCCAGCAGTTCGACAGGGGATGGACAGCCCCAGCATTTT.